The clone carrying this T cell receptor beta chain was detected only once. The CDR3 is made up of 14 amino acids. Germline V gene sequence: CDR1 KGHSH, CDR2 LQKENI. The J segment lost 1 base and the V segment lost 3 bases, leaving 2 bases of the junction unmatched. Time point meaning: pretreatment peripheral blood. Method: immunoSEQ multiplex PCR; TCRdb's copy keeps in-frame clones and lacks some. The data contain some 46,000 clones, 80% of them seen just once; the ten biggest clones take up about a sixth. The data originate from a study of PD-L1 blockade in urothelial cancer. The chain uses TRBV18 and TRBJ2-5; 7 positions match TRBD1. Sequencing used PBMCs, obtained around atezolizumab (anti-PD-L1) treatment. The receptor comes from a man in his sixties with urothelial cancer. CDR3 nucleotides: TGTGCCAGCTCACCGGGGACAGCCCAAGAGACCCAGTACTTC. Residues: CASSPGTAQETQYF.